A selection of T cell receptor beta chains follows, all from one sample in a study of neurological immune-mediated disorders. TCRdb reprocessed the 5' RACE reads via MiXCR and lists one record per CDR3 protein. The sample has around 26,000 distinct CDR3 sequences, more than 6.5% seen once. The sequencing input was PBMCs. These receptors were obtained from a woman in her forties or fifties in good health. Each CDR3 is given with its conserved first and last residue.

TRBJ1-2 | TRBV20-1 | CSARHESNGYTF
TRBJ1-2 | TRBV29-1 | CSVENMAGNYGYTF
TRBJ2-3 | TRBV5-1 | CASSLQGSTDTQYF
TRBJ1-1 | TRBV7-8 | CASSLGRVLNTEAFF
TRBJ2-1 | TRBV6-5 | CASRIGLNNEQFF
TRBJ2-7 | TRBV7-2 | CASSPTTGSYEQYF
TRBJ2-3 | TRBV29-1 | CSVEYGTDTQYF
TRBJ1-1 | TRBV28 | CASLLRTGVSEAFF
TRBJ2-7 | TRBV20-1 | CSARDTKLAGLYEQYF
TRBJ1-2 | TRBV5-4 | CASSADRVVGYTF
TRBJ1-3 | TRBV7-8 | CASSLLSQVSGNTIYF
TRBJ2-7 | TRBV28 | CASSSWGNSYEQYF
TRBJ1-2 | TRBV20-1 | CSASGTGGSENYGYTF
TRBJ1-3 | TRBV12-3/TRBV12-4 | CASRSPGTINTIYF
TRBJ1-1 | TRBV28 | CASRGQEALNTEAFF
TRBJ2-3 | TRBV20-1 | CSASESRGRFADTQYF
TRBJ2-1 | TRBV20-1 | CSASKGQNSYNEQFF
TRBJ2-3 | TRBV20-1 | CSASVTGAQDTQYF
TRBJ1-1 | TRBV20-1 | CSARSLLDTEAFF
TRBJ2-1 | TRBV20-1 | CSVPTSGGAYEQFF
TRBJ2-3 | TRBV9 | CASTRGSNADTQYF
TRBJ2-7 | TRBV7-2 | CASSLARSGSSPYEQYF
TRBJ2-1 | TRBV29-1 | CSVESRQYNEQFF
TRBJ1-3 | TRBV12-3/TRBV12-4 | CASTQQAGTGNTIYF
TRBJ2-4 | TRBV5-1 | CASSSGQGSFMAKNIQYF
TRBJ2-7 | TRBV3-1 | CASSPSNRGRKSYEQYF
TRBJ2-1 | TRBV5-8 | CASSWWDNEQFF
TRBJ2-7 | TRBV20-1 | CSADPGLAYEQYF
TRBJ1-6 | TRBV7-2 | CASSLNNSPLHF
TRBJ2-1 | TRBV7-2 | CASSLASGVNAF
TRBJ1-2 | TRBV5-6 | CASSTRSPLYGYTF
TRBJ2-1 | TRBV20-1 | CSAGPGSGPEQFF
TRBJ2-4 | TRBV4-3 | CASSQGQGRGENIQYF
TRBJ1-6 | TRBV5-1 | CASSNSGFDSPLHF